A selection of T cell receptor beta chains follows, all from one sample in a study of control samples from healthy donors and cancer patients. The protocol was immunoSEQ multiplex PCR, while the TCRdb copy is restricted to in-frame clones and leaves out a portion. The sample yields roughly 100,000 clones, about 88% seen once. Source material: blood. The receptors here all came from a woman aged 45-59 years in good health. CDR3s include the opening cysteine and the closing phenylalanine or tryptophan. The D gene is left open where the match is weak.

d_gene	v_gene	j_gene	CDR3nt	CDR3aa
-	TRBV6-5	TRBJ2-7	TGTGCCAGCAGGAATCGCGAGGGACGAGGCGAGCAGTACTTC	CASRNREGRGEQYF
-	TRBV7-2	TRBJ2-3	TGTGCCAGCAGCTCCCCCCGGGAGACTCGGTCTAGCACAGATACGCAGTATTTT	CASSSPRETRSSTDTQYF
TRBD2	TRBV29-1	TRBJ2-7	TGCAGCGCCAGAGTTCCGGGACTAGCGAGGGAATGGGGTACCTACGAGCAGTACTTC	CSARVPGLAREWGTYEQYF
-	TRBV7-8	TRBJ1-2	TGTGCCAGCAGCCTTCCCGGGTATGGCTACACCTTC	CASSLPGYGYTF
TRBD2	TRBV5-4	TRBJ2-1	TGTGCCAGCAGCGGCCTCAGGGCGGGGGGTGAGCAGTTCTTC	CASSGLRAGGEQFF
TRBD2	TRBV7-2	TRBJ2-2	TGTGCCAGCAGCTTGTACCTAGCGGGAGGGAAAGGGGAGCTGTTTTTT	CASSLYLAGGKGELFF
TRBD1	TRBV19	TRBJ2-7	TGTGCCAGTAGTATGGGACAGGGCTCCTACGAGCAGTACTTC	CASSMGQGSYEQYF
-	TRBV5-1	TRBJ1-4	TGCGCCAGCAGCTTGAACTCGAATAATGAAAAACTGTTTTTT	CASSLNSNNEKLFF
-	TRBV7-3	TRBJ2-2	TGTGCCACCGCTCCACCAGGAGGCGGGGAGCTGTTTTTT	CATAPPGGGELFF
-	TRBV3-1/TRBV3-2	TRBJ1-1	TGTGCCAGCAGCCAAGATCCGCAGTGGCCTGAAGCTTTCTTT	CASSQDPQWPEAFF